Below, 23 T cell receptor beta chains from the same sample are listed, as sequenced in a study of glioma-infiltrating T cells. Using RNA template, CDR3s of TCR alpha and beta were amplified with iRepertoire arm-PCR. Via MiXCR, TCRdb re-called the multiplex PCR reads, giving one row per CDR3 protein. This repertoire shows some 150,000 distinct CDR3 sequences, about 39% found once; its top ten account for 20% to 25%. Sequences were obtained from glioma tissue, nonneoplastic brain tissue, or PBMCs (not recorded which). The source of these receptors is a human donor with low-grade glioma or glioblastoma, undergoing nonglioma brain surgery, or in good health (not recorded which).

This clonotype was detected a few times. The rearrangement links TRBV4-3 to TRBJ2-1; D might be TRBD1 (6 bases). Per the germline V gene, CDR1 is LGHNA and CDR2 is YSLEER. The ends were cut back, 4 bases at V and 7 bases at J, with 14 bases in the middle. This CDR3 comprises 14 residues. CDR3 DNA sequence: TGCGCCAGCAGCCCGTGGGGGCCGGGGAATGAGCAGTTCTTC. Its translation: CASSPWGPGNEQFF.

The V call is TRBV27, the J call TRBJ2-1; 10 bases align to TRBD1. V was clipped by 5 bases and J by 8 bases; unmatched bases: 3. The length of the CDR3 is 13 residues. The germline gives CDR1 MNHEY, CDR2 SMNVEV (reference sequence). This chain's CDR3 is CASSETGGDEQFF. CDR3 coding DNA: TGTGCCAGCAGTGAGACAGGGGGCGATGAGCAGTTCTTC.

This clonotype was seen repeatedly, ten times or more. CDR3 sequence: CASSYFGNQPQHF. The CDR3 DNA sequence: TGTGCCAGCAGTTATTTTGGTAATCAGCCCCAGCATTTT. This chain connects TRBV28 to TRBJ1-5, with D unclear. The V and J ends lost 4 bases and 4 bases respectively, with 8 bases between them. The CDR3 is 13 amino acids. Germline V gives CDR1 MDHEN, CDR2 SYDVKM.

This clonotype was observed a single time. An end of the junction does not agree with germline; a read error may underlie this. The CDR3 loop is CAGSRDYEKYF. CDR3 sequence (DNA): TGCGCCGGTTCCCGAGACTACGAGAAGTACTTC. The chain carries TRBV4-1 and TRBJ2-7, with D tentatively TRBD2 (5 bases). This CDR3 is 11 amino acids long. CDR1 is MGHRA, CDR2 YSYEKL, per germline.

The sample holds a few counts of this clonotype. This sequence joins TRBV7-8 and TRBJ2-7, with 7 positions matching TRBD1. J gave up 4 bases and V 1 base, and 1 base lay outside the gene matches. Per the germline V gene, CDR1 is SGHVS and CDR2 is FQNEAQ. The CDR3 is made up of 13 amino acids. CDR3 loop: CASSLEGAYEQYF. CDR3 in DNA: TGTGCCAGCAGCTTAGAGGGGGCGTACGAGCAGTACTTC.

In this sample, this clonotype turned up many times. The chain combines TRBV7-2 with TRBJ2-3; D perhaps matches TRBD2 (5 bases). V lost 3 bases and J lost 1, with 11 bases in between. The CDR3 extends over 15 amino acids. Looked up from germline, CDR1 is SGHTA and CDR2 is FQGNSA. This CDR3 reads CASSFRRRGTDTQYF. As DNA, the CDR3 is TGTGCCAGCAGCTTTAGGAGGCGCGGCACAGATACGCAGTATTTT.

The rearrangement joins TRBV4-2 to TRBJ1-4, with unresolved D. Germline loops: CDR1 LGHNA, CDR2 YNFKEQ. The CDR3 length is 12 residues. V was pared by 0 bases and J by 16 bases, with 12 bases between. This CDR3 is CASSQDQAPAFF. The CDR3 bases are TGTGCCAGCAGCCAAGATCAGGCTCCGGCGTTTTTT.

V and J are TRBV10-3 and TRBJ1-3, with D possibly TRBD1 on 5 matching bases. The CDR3 has 14 residues. V lost 7 bases and J lost 0, with 10 bases in between. Germline V gene lookup returns CDR1 ENHRY and CDR2 SYGVKD. The CDR3 region has the DNA TGTGCCATCAAGGGGCAGGCCTCTGGAAACACCATATATTTT. It is translated as CAIKGQASGNTIYF.

This clonotype came up a few times. The chain uses TRBV28 and TRBJ1-2; 7 nucleotides agree with TRBD1. Looked up from germline, CDR1 is MDHEN and CDR2 is SYDVKM. The junction had 4 bases not matched to a gene; V was cut back by 3 bases and J by 3 bases. This CDR3 has 14 amino acids. The CDR3 spells CASSFLGGDYGYTF. The CDR3 DNA reads TGTGCCAGCAGTTTTCTAGGGGGCGACTATGGCTACACCTTC.

This clonotype appeared a few times. CDR3 nucleotide sequence: TGCAGTGCCCTGAGGACAAGTAATTCACCCCTCCACTTT. Amino acid sequence: CSALRTSNSPLHF. The genes are TRBV20-1 and TRBJ1-6, with a tentative D call TRBD1 (5 bases). The CDR3 sequence is 13 residues long. Trimming took off 6 bases at V and 6 bases at J, with 12 bases between the two ends. CDR1 and CDR2 (germline): DFQATT, SNEGSKA (reference sequence).

This chain connects TRBV18 to TRBJ2-3; 10 bases map to TRBD1. Germline V lookup: CDR1 KGHSH, CDR2 LQKENI. The CDR3 has 17 residues. J lost 4 bases, V lost 6 bases, and 13 bases had no gene match. CDR3 in amino acids: CASSPLDLGQGADTQYF. In DNA form, the CDR3 reads TGTGCCAGCTCGCCCCTTGACCTTGGACAGGGGGCAGATACGCAGTATTTT.

The chain is built from TRBV7-9 and TRBJ1-1; D gene unclear. The CDR3 has 13 amino acids. Trimming took off 1 base at V and 4 bases at J, with 7 bases between the two ends. Germline loops: CDR1 SEHNR, CDR2 FQNEAQ (reference sequence). The CDR3 bases are TGTGCCAGCAGCTTAGAGGGTGGCACTGAAGCTTTCTTT. This sequence encodes CASSLEGGTEAFF.

A remark on this clonotype: At one boundary the junction diverges from the germline segment, which might be a read error. The V and J genes are TRBV12-3 or TRBV12-4 and TRBJ1-1, with unresolved D. The CDR3 runs to 10 residues. CDR3 nucleotide sequence: TGTGTCAGCAGTTGGCAGTTGGGGAACTTT. Protein: CVSSWQLGNF.

This clonotype was found a few times. V and J are TRBV6-1 and TRBJ2-3; tentative D call: TRBD1 (6 bases). Germline V lookup: CDR1 MNHNS, CDR2 SASEGT. This CDR3 contains 15 residues. The V end was cut by 3 bases, the J end by 2 bases, with 12 bases between. The CDR3 here is CASSDQQGDTDTQYF. The CDR3 bases are TGTGCCAGCAGTGATCAACAGGGCGACACAGATACGCAGTATTTT.

V usage is TRBV4-1 and J usage is TRBJ1-1, with D unresolved. CDR3 size: 15 residues. The V and J ends lost 0 bases and 2 bases respectively, with 10 bases between them. CDR1 MGHRA and CDR2 YSYEKL come from the germline V gene. CDR3: CASSQDLGHNTEAFF. In DNA, the CDR3 is TGCGCCAGCAGCCAAGATTTAGGGCATAACACTGAAGCTTTCTTT.

This chain connects TRBV6-2 or TRBV6-3 to TRBJ2-7; weak D call: TRBD1 (5 bases). Trimming pared 6 bases from V and 9 bases from J, leaving 18 bases between. CDR3 length: 13 residues. Germline lookup yields CDR1 MNHEY and CDR2 SVGEGT. Written as DNA, the CDR3 is TGTGCCAGCAGCTTAGGGGAACCGAGTTGGCAGTACTTC. Its translation is CASSLGEPSWQYF.

This clonotype was seen at least ten times. CDR3 loop: CASSPPRGPLHF. CDR3 coding DNA: TGTGCCAGCAGCCCCCCGCGCGGACCCCTCCACTTT. The chain recombines TRBV28 with TRBJ1-6; D ambiguous. V lost 6 bases and J 12 bases, leaving 12 bases between the germline ends. This CDR3 is built from 12 residues. Looked up from germline, CDR1 is MDHEN and CDR2 is SYDVKM.

This clonotype turned up a few times. The rearrangement links TRBV6-5 to TRBJ2-7; the D gene is possibly TRBD2 (6 bases). The CDR3 loop spans 14 amino acids. Germline CDR1 MNHEY, CDR2 SVGAGI. Deletions cut 2 bases from V and 0 bases from J, with 8 bases between. CDR3 nucleotide sequence: TGTGCCAGCAGTTACGCGGGATTCTCCTACGAGCAGTACTTC. Encoded protein: CASSYAGFSYEQYF.

On this clonotype itself: A clone one base away is much larger, so this may be a read error. Here the CDR3 reads CASSTSGGARNEQYF. The DNA of the CDR3 is TGTGCCAGCAGCACGAGCGGGGGGGCCAGAAATGAGCAGTACTTC. The J gene is TRBJ2-7, the V gene TRBV28; 10 bases line up with TRBD2. Germline-derived CDR1 and CDR2 are MDHEN and SYDVKM. The CDR3 covers 15 residues. With V trimmed by 6 bases and J by 7 bases, 12 bases remained unmatched.

This clonotype turned up a few times. This chain joins TRBV28 and TRBJ1-5; perhaps TRBD1 as D (6 bases). The CDR3 is 14 amino acids. Germline V gene lookup returns CDR1 MDHEN and CDR2 SYDVKM. Trimming cost V 6 bases and J 3 bases, with 12 bases left between them. The CDR3 loop reads CASSMDRYNQPQHF. The DNA of the CDR3 is TGTGCCAGCAGCATGGACAGATACAATCAGCCCCAGCATTTT.

In this sample, this clonotype turned up a few times. The chain combines TRBV7-2 with TRBJ2-5, with D hard to call. This CDR3 is 13 amino acids long. Germline assignment: CDR1 SGHTA and CDR2 FQGNSA. V dropped 1 base and J dropped 6 bases, with 9 bases sitting between them. The CDR3 DNA follows: TGTGCCAGCAGCTTAGTGGGTACGCAGACCCAGTACTTC. Protein product: CASSLVGTQTQYF. Using reference TRBV7-2 and TRBJ2-5 for the parts outside the CDR3, the full variable domain is GAGVSQSPSNKVTEKGKDVELRCDPISGHTALYWYRQSLGQGLEFLIYFQGNSAPDKSGLPSDRFSAERTGGSVSTLTIQRTQQEDSAVYLCASSLVGTQTQYFGPGTRLLVL.

This clonotype was seen only a few times. The chain combines TRBV6-1 with TRBJ1-5; D not resolved. With 2 bases removed from V and 7 bases from J, the gap between germline ends came to 9 bases. Germline lookup yields CDR1 MNHNS and CDR2 SASEGT. This CDR3 has 13 amino acids. CDR3 nucleotide sequence: TGTGCCAGCAGTGAATCCCGGGTACAGCCCCAGCATTTT. Its translation: CASSESRVQPQHF.

The chain couples TRBV3-1 to TRBJ1-2, with D unresolved. This CDR3 is built from 13 residues. Trimming took off 1 base at V and 4 bases at J, with 7 bases between the two ends. Germline V gives CDR1 LGHDT, CDR2 YNNKEL (reference sequence). The CDR3 loop is CASSQGLSYGYTF. The CDR3 coding sequence is TGTGCCAGCAGCCAAGGGCTTAGCTATGGCTACACCTTC.